This entry is about one TCR beta chain. The PCR used 60 Vbeta and 13 Jbeta primers. TCRdb keeps only in-frame clones here, not all; method: immunoSEQ multiplex PCR. Found here are about 160,000 clones, approximately 78% of them singletons; the top ten hold roughly 0.99%. These data originate in a study of cytomegalovirus exposure and HLA in healthy donors. Study overall: The Caucasian-associated ancestry cluster held 80% to 90% of more than 350 genotyped donors.

The receptor was isolated from a girl aged 2 to 9 in good health and CMV-seropositive. The sequenced sample was PBMCs.

DNA of the CDR3: TGTGCCTGGAGTGTAGGGGCTCTATACGAGCAGTACTTC. This gives the protein CAWSVGALYEQYF. The gene calls are TRBV30 and TRBJ2-7, with a weak D call TRBD1 (5 bases). V lost 0 bases and J lost 4, with 10 bases in between. CDR3 length equals 13 residues. CDR1 is GTSNPN, CDR2 SVGIG, per germline (reference sequence).